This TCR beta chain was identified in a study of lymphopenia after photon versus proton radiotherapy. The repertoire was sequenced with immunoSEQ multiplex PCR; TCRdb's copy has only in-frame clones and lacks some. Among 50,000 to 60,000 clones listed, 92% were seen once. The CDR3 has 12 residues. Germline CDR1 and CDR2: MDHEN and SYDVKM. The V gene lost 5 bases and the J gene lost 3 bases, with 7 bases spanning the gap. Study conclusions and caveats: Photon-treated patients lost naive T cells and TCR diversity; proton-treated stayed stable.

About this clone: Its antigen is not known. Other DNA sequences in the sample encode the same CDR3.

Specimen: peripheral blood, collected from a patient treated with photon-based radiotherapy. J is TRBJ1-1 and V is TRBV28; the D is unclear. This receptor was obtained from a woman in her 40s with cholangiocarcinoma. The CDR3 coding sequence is TGTGCCAGCAGTCTAAGGGACACTGAAGCTTTCTTT. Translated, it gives CASSLRDTEAFF. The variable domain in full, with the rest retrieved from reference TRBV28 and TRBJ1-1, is DVKVTQSSRYLVKRTGEKVFLECVQDMDHENMFWYRQDPGLGLRLIYFSYDVKMKEKGDIPEGYSVSREKKERFSLILESASTNQTSMYLCASSLRDTEAFFGQGTRLTVV.